This T cell receptor beta chain comes out of a study of early T cells in non-severe SARS-CoV-2 infection. Study-wide background: From unsorted whole blood, bulk RNA was sequenced, and the chains remained unpaired. Overall study results and limits: Private and CD4 specificities were missed by VDJdb matching, skewed to anti-spike CD8.

The CDR3 covers 15 residues. CDR1 is SEHNR, CDR2 FQNEAQ, per germline (reference sequence). Trimming at V came to 5 bases and at J to 3 bases, leaving 4 bases not matched to a gene. Attachment of unique molecular identifiers to individual cDNA molecules was performed. TCRdb re-called the 5' RACE reads with MiXCR, one entry per CDR3 protein. Here the sample spans 65,000 to 90,000 distinct CDR3 sequences, around an eighth being singletons. This clonotype turned up a few times. The antigen is undetermined. The chain is built from TRBV7-9 and TRBJ2-2; 9 nucleotides line up with TRBD2. This TCR derives from an adult who was a healthcare worker with PCR-confirmed SARS-CoV-2 infection or an uninfected control (not recorded which). Sequenced material: whole blood. This CDR3 is CASSQAGGDTGELFF. DNA of the CDR3: TGTGCCAGCAGCCAAGCGGGAGGAGACACCGGGGAGCTGTTTTTT.